Included here is one T cell receptor beta chain sequence, with context. Its antigen is still unknown. The data were taken from a study of a mutant IDH1 vaccine in newly diagnosed glioma. Only in-frame clones appear in the TCRdb table, and some are missing; sequencing was by immunoSEQ multiplex PCR. Of around 24,000 clones in the sample, approximately 89% were seen once. Whole-study results and caveats: Roughly 93% of patients showed vaccine-induced immune responses across multiple MHC alleles.

The CDR3 totals 14 residues. Germline CDR1 and CDR2: SGDLS and YYNGEE. V lost 0 bases and J 2 bases, leaving 9 bases between the germline ends. Noted time point: baseline, week 1 (first vaccination visit). Documented treatment: pre-vaccination baseline after standard-of-care therapy. V is TRBV9 and J is TRBJ2-7; tentatively, D is TRBD1 (5 bases). The sequenced sample was PBMCs, obtained from a glioma patient treated with radiotherapy, temozolomide or both. The clonotype was recovered from a man under 40 with glioma. Written as DNA, the CDR3 is TGTGCCAGCAGCGTAGGACAGCATACCTACGAGCAGTACTTC. It yields the protein CASSVGQHTYEQYF.